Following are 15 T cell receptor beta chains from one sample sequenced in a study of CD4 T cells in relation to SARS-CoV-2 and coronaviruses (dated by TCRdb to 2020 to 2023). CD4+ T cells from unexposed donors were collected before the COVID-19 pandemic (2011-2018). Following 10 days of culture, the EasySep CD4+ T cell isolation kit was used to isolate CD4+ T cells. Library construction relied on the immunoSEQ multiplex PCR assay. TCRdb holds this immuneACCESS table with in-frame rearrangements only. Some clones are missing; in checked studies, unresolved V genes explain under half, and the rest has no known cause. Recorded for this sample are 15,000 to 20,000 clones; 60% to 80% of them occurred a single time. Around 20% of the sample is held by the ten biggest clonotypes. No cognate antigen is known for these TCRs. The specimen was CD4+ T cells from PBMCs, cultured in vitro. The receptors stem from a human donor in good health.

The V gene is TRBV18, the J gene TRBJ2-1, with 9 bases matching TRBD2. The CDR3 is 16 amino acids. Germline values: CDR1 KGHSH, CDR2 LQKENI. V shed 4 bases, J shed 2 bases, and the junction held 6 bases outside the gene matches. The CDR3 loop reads CASSLRLAEAYNEQFF. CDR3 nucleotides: TGTGCCAGCTCACTACGACTAGCGGAGGCCTACAATGAGCAGTTCTTC.

The CDR3 region is CASSPSGQPISGNTIYF. CDR3 in DNA: TGTGCCAGTAGCCCTTCCGGGCAGCCTATCTCTGGAAACACCATATATTTT. The chain combines TRBV19 with TRBJ1-3; D uncertain. There are 17 residues in the CDR3. CDR1 and CDR2 from the germline V gene are LNHDA and SQIVND (reference sequence). V lost 6 bases, J lost 0 bases, and 18 bases lay in between.

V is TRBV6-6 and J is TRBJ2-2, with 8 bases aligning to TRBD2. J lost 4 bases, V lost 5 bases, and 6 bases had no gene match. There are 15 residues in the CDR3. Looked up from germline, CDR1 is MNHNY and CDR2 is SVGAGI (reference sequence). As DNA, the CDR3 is TGTGCCAGCAGTCCGGGGACTAGACGCACCGGGGAGCTGTTTTTT. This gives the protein CASSPGTRRTGELFF.

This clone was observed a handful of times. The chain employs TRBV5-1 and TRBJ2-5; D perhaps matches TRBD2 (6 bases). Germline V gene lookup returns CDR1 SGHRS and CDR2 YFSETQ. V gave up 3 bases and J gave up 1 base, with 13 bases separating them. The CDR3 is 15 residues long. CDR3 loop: CASSSSSGPQETQYF. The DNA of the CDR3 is TGCGCCAGCAGCTCCTCAAGCGGGCCCCAAGAGACCCAGTACTTC.

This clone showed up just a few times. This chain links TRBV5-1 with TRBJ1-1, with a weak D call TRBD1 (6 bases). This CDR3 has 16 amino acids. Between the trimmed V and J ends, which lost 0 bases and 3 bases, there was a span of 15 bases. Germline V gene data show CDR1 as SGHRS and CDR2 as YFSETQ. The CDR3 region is CASSLGYRVGDTEAFF. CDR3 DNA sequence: TGCGCCAGCAGCTTGGGGTACAGGGTAGGGGACACTGAAGCTTTCTTT.

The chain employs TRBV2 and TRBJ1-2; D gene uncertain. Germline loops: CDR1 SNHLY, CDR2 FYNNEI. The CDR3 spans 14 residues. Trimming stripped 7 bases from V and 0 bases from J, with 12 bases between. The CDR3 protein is CASKSTGANYGYTF. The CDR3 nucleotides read TGTGCCAGCAAAAGTACGGGAGCTAACTATGGCTACACCTTC.

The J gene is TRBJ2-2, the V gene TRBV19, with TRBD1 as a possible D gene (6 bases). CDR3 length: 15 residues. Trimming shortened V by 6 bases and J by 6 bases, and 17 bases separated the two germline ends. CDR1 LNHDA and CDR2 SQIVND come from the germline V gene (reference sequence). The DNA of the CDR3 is TGTGCCAGTAGCACACTGGACTGGGGGCCCGGGGAGCTGTTTTTT. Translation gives CASSTLDWGPGELFF.

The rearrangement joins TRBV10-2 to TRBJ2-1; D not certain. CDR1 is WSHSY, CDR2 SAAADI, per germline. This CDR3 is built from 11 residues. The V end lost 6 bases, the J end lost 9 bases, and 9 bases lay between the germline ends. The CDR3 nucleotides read TGCGCCAGCAGCCACGCGATTGAGCAGTTCTTC. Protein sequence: CASSHAIEQFF.

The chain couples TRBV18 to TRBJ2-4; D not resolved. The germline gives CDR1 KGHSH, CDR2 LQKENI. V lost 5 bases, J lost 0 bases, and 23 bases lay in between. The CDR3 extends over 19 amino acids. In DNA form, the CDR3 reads TGTGCCAGCTCATCGTTCGTCCTTCCTACCTTAAGAGCCAAAAACATTCAGTACTTC. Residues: CASSSFVLPTLRAKNIQYF.

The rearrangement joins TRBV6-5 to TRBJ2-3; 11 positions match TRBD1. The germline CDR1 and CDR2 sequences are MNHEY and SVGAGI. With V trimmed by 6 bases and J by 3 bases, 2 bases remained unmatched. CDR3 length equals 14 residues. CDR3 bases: TGTGCCAGCAGGGGACAGGGGGGGACAGATACGCAGTATTTT. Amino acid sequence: CASRGQGGTDTQYF.

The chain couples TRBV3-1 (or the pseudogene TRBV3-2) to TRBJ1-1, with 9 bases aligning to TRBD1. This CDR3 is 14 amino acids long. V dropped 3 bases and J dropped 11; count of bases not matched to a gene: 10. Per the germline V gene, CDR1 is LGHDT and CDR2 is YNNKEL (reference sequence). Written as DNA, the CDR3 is TGTGCCAGCAGCCATGCTGACAGGGGGGTGTTGGCTTTCTTT. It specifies CASSHADRGVLAFF.

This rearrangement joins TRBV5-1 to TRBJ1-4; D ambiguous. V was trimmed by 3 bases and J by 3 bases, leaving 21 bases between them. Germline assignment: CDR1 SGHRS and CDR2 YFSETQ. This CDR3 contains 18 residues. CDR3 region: CASSSGSSGAGANEKLFF. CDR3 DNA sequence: TGCGCCAGCAGCTCAGGCAGTTCTGGAGCTGGGGCTAATGAAAAACTGTTTTTT. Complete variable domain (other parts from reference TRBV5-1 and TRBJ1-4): KAGVTQTPRYLIKTRGQQVTLSCSPISGHRSVSWYQQTPGQGLQFLFEYFSETQRNKGNFPGRFSGRQFSNSRSEMNVSTLELGDSALYLCASSSGSSGAGANEKLFFGSGTQLSVL.

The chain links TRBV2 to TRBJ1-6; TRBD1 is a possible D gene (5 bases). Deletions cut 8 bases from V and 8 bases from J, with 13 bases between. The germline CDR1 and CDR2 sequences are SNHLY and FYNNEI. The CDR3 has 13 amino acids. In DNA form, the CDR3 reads TGTGCCAGCCTGCGACAGCAAGATTCACCCCTCCACTTT. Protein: CASLRQQDSPLHF.

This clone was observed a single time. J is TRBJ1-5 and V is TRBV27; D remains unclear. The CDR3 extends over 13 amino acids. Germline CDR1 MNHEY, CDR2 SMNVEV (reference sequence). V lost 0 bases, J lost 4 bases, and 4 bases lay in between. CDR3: CASSLSRNQPQHF. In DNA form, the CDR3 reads TGTGCCAGCAGTTTATCTCGGAATCAGCCCCAGCATTTT.

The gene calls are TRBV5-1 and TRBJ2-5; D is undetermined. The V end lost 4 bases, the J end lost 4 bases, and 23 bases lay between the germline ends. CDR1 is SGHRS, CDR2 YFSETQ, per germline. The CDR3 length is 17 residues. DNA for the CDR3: TGCGCCAGCAGCATGCACGACTTCGCGGCAGAAGGAGAGACCCAGTACTTC. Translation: CASSMHDFAAEGETQYF. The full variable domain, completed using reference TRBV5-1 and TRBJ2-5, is KAGVTQTPRYLIKTRGQQVTLSCSPISGHRSVSWYQQTPGQGLQFLFEYFSETQRNKGNFPGRFSGRQFSNSRSEMNVSTLELGDSALYLCASSMHDFAAEGETQYFGPGTRLLVL.